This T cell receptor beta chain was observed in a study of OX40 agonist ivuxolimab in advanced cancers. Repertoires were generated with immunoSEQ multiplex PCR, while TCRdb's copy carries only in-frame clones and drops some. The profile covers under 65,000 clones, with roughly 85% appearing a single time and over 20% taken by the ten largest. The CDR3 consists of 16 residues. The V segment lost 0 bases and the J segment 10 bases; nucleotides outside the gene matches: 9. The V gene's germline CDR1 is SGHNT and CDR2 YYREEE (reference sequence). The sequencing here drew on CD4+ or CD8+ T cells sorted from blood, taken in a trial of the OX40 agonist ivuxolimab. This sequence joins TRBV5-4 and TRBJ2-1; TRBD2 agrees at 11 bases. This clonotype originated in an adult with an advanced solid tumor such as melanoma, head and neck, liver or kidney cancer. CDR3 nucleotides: TGTGCCAGCAGCTTGGCGACTAGCGGGGTGTTCCGCGAGCAGTTCTTC. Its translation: CASSLATSGVFREQFF.